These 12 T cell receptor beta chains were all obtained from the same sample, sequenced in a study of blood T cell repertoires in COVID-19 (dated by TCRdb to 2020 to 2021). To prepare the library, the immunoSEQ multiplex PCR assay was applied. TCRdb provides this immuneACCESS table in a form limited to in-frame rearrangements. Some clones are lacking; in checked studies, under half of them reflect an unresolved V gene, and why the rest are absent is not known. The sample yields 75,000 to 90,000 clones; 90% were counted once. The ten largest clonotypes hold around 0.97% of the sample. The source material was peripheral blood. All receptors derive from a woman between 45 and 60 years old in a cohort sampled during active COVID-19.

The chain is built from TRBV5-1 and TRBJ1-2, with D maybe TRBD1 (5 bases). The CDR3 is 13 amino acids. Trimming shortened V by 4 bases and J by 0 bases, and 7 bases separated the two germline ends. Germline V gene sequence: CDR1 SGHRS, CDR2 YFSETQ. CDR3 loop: CASSTGANYGYTF. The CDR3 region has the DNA TGCGCCAGCAGCACAGGAGCTAACTATGGCTACACCTTC.

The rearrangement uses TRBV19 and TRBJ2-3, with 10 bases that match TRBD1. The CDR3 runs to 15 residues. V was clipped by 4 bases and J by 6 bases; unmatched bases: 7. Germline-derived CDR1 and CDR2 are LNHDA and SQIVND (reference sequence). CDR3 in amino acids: CASSTVPGQGDTQYF. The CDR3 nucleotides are TGTGCCAGTAGTACAGTCCCGGGACAGGGGGATACGCAGTATTTT.

CDR3 coding DNA: TGCGCCAGCAGCCTCCGACTAGCGGGAGACAATGAGCAGTTCTTC. Its protein is CASSLRLAGDNEQFF. This chain joins TRBV4-1 and TRBJ2-1, with 12 bases lining up with TRBD2. Trimming cost V 4 bases and J 5 bases; bases outside gene matches: 3. This CDR3 contains 15 residues. Germline-derived CDR1 and CDR2 are MGHRA and YSYEKL.

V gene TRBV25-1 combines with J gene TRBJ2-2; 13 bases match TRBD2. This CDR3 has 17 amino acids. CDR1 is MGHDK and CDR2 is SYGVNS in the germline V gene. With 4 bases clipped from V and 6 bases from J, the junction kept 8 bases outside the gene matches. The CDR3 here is CASSGNGLAGVAGELFF. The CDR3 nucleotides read TGTGCCAGCAGTGGAAATGGACTAGCGGGAGTGGCCGGGGAGCTGTTTTTT.

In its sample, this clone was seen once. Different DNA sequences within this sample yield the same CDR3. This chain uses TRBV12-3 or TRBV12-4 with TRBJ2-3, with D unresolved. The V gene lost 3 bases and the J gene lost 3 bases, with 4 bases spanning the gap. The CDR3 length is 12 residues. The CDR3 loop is CASSLSTDTQYF. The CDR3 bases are TGTGCCAGCAGTTTGAGTACAGATACGCAGTATTTT.

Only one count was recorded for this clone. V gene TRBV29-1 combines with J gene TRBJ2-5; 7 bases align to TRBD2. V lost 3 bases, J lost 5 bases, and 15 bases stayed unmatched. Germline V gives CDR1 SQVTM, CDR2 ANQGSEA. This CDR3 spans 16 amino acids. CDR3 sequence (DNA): TGCAGCGTTGAGGTATCCTGGGCGGGAGCGGGTGAGACCCAGTACTTC. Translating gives CSVEVSWAGAGETQYF.

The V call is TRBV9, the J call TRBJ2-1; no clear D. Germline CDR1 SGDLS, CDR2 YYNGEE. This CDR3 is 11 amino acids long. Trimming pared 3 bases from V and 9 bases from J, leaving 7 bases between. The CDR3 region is CASSGDFEQFF. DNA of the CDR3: TGTGCCAGCAGCGGCGACTTTGAGCAGTTCTTC.

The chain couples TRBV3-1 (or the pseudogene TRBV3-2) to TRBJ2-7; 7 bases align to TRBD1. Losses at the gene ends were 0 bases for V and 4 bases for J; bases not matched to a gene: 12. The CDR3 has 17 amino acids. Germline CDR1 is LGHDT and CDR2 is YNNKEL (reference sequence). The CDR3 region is CASSQELWETGSYEQYF. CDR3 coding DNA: TGTGCCAGCAGCCAAGAACTCTGGGAGACAGGGAGTTACGAGCAGTACTTC.

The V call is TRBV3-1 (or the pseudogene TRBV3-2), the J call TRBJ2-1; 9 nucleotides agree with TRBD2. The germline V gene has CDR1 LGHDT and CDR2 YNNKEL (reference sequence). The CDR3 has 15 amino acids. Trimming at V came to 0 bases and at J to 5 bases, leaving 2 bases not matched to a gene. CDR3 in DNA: TGTGCCAGCAGCCAAGAAAGCGGGAGGCACAATGAGCAGTTCTTC. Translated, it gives CASSQESGRHNEQFF.

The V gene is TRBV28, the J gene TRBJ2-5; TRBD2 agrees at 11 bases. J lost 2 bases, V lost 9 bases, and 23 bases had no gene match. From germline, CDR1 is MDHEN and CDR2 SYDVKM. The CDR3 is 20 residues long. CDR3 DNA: TGTGCCAGTCCTCCCCCGGTCCCTATAGCGGGAGGGCCGGTTCAAGAGACCCAGTACTTC. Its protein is CASPPPVPIAGGPVQETQYF.

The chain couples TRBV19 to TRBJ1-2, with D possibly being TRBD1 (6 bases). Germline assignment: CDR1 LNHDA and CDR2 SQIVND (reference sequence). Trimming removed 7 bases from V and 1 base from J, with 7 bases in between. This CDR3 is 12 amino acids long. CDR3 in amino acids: CASTGVNYGYTF. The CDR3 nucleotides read TGTGCCAGTACAGGGGTTAACTATGGCTACACCTTC. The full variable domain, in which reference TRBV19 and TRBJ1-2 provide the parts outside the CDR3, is DGGITQSPKYLFRKEGQNVTLSCEQNLNHDAMYWYRQDPGQGLRLIYYSQIVNDFQKGDIAEGYSVSREKKESFPLTVTSAQKNPTAFYLCASTGVNYGYTFGSGTRLTVV.

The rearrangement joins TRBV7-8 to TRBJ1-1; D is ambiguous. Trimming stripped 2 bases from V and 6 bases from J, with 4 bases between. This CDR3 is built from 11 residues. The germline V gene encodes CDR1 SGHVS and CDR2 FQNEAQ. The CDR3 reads CASSLYSEAFF. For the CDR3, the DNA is TGTGCCAGCAGCTTATATTCTGAAGCTTTCTTT.